This TCR beta chain was obtained from a study of shared clonotypes between healthy human individuals. V lost 4 bases to trimming and J lost 6 bases, with 8 bases between them. This CDR3 contains 12 residues. The germline V gene has CDR1 MGHRA and CDR2 YSYEKL. The table came from immunoSEQ multiplex PCR; TCRdb's copy has only in-frame clones and leaves some out. The sample records 2 million to 2.5 million clones, about nine tenths being singletons. Investigators divided CD4+ cells into CD45RA+ naive and CD45RA-negative memory subsets. This clone was picked up one time. Its target is unknown. Study outcomes and limitations: Naive subsets generally had larger estimated richness than memory subsets. Non-shared clonotypes showed lower generation probabilities than clonotypes common to all four donors.

V gene TRBV4-1 combines with J gene TRBJ2-3, with D unclear. The sample was naive CD4+ T cells from PBMCs. Subset in this sample: CD45RA+ positively selected. This clonotype was sampled from a man aged 18-30 years in good health. Some clones in this sample may be carry-over from other donors' samples. In nucleotides, the CDR3 is TGCGCCAGCAGCCGGATCAGGGATACGCAGTATTTT. This translates into CASSRIRDTQYF.